The 28 T cell receptor beta chains reported below all come from one sample, sequenced in a study of blood T cell repertoires in COVID-19. Here immunoSEQ multiplex PCR was the method, and the copy in TCRdb shows in-frame clones only, minus some. The data contain about 120,000 clones, roughly 75% of them singletons. Sample: peripheral blood. Receptor source: a man aged 55 to 69 with active or convalescent COVID-19.

The rearrangement links TRBV7-2 to TRBJ1-3; no definite D call. The V end was cut by 1 base, the J end by 0 bases, with 13 bases between. This CDR3 is built from 17 residues. Per germline, CDR1 SGHTA and CDR2 FQGNSA. Here the CDR3 DNA reads TGTGCCAGCAGCTTAGGAGGCAAGCTGTTCTCTGGAAACACCATATATTTT. Protein sequence: CASSLGGKLFSGNTIYF.

This chain's CDR3 is CASSPRLGRDEQFF. The CDR3 bases are TGTGCCAGCTCACCGAGACTAGGTCGGGATGAGCAGTTCTTC. The chain joins TRBV18 to TRBJ2-1, with D possibly being TRBD2 (6 bases). CDR1 is KGHSH, CDR2 LQKENI, per germline. The CDR3 sequence is 14 residues long. With 3 bases removed from V and 8 bases from J, the gap between germline ends came to 14 bases.

The chain links TRBV5-8 to TRBJ2-5, with D possibly matching TRBD1 (5 bases). CDR1 and CDR2 from the germline V gene are SGHTS and YDEGEE. The CDR3 is made up of 13 amino acids. Trimming cost V 0 bases and J 5 bases, with 8 bases left between them. In nucleotides, the CDR3 is TGTGCCAGCAGCTTGGAAGGGGTTGAGACCCAGTACTTC. Translated, it gives CASSLEGVETQYF.

The rearrangement links TRBV28 to TRBJ2-1; 7 bases are shared with TRBD2. CDR1 is MDHEN, CDR2 SYDVKM, per germline. The J segment lost 4 bases and the V segment lost 5 bases, leaving 11 bases of the junction unmatched. The CDR3 is 16 residues long. The CDR3 sequence is CASSRGRARLYNEQFF. CDR3 DNA sequence: TGTGCCAGCAGTAGAGGGAGGGCGCGCCTATACAATGAGCAGTTCTTC.

This clone was detected only once. This chain connects TRBV12-5 to TRBJ2-7; 10 nucleotides line up with TRBD2. The germline CDR1 and CDR2 sequences are LGHNT and FRNRAP. This CDR3 spans 13 amino acids. Germline trimming cut 10 bases from V and 3 bases from J; bases unmatched to any gene: 6. CDR3 in DNA: TGTGCTACGACCGGGACTAGCGTCTACGAGCAGTACTTC. Residues: CATTGTSVYEQYF.

The V and J genes are TRBV29-1 and TRBJ2-6; D unclear. The CDR3 has 15 residues. The germline CDR1 and CDR2 sequences are SQVTM and ANQGSEA. V lost 1 base, J lost 0 bases, and 7 bases lay in between. CDR3 residues: CSVEAVASGANVLTF. The CDR3 DNA reads as TGCAGCGTTGAAGCGGTAGCCTCTGGGGCCAACGTCCTGACTTTC.

The chain recombines TRBV5-1 with TRBJ1-6, with D uncertain. V was clipped by 1 base and J by 7 bases, with 6 bases between them. The germline V gene has CDR1 SGHRS and CDR2 YFSETQ. CDR3 length: 13 residues. The CDR3 coding sequence is TGCGCCAGCAGCTTGAACAGCAATTCACCCCTCCACTTT. Translated, it gives CASSLNSNSPLHF. The variable domain in full, completed from reference TRBV5-1 and TRBJ1-6, reads KAGVTQTPRYLIKTRGQQVTLSCSPISGHRSVSWYQQTPGQGLQFLFEYFSETQRNKGNFPGRFSGRQFSNSRSEMNVSTLELGDSALYLCASSLNSNSPLHFGNGTRLTVT.

V and J are TRBV6-1 and TRBJ2-1, with a tentative D call TRBD2 (6 bases). The V gene lost 0 bases and the J gene lost 0 bases, with 9 bases spanning the gap. This CDR3 contains 16 residues. CDR1 is MNHNS, CDR2 SASEGT, per germline. Written as DNA, the CDR3 is TGTGCCAGCAGTGAAGCGGCGGGAAGCTCCTACAATGAGCAGTTCTTC. Amino acids: CASSEAAGSSYNEQFF.

The chain is built from TRBV5-4 and TRBJ2-3; possibly TRBD2 for D (6 bases). The CDR3 is 13 residues long. V was clipped by 4 bases and J by 2 bases, with 8 bases between them. Germline CDR1 SGHNT, CDR2 YYREEE (reference sequence). CDR3 nucleotides: TGTGCCAGCAGCCGGGGGAACACAGATACGCAGTATTTT. Encoded protein: CASSRGNTDTQYF. Full variable domain (remainder filled in from reference TRBV5-4 and TRBJ2-3): ETGVTQSPTHLIKTRGQQVTLRCSSQSGHNTVSWYQQALGQGPQFIFQYYREEENGRGNFPPRFSGLQFPNYSSELNVNALELDDSALYLCASSRGNTDTQYFGPGTRLTVL.

CDR3 DNA: TGTGCCAGCAGCCGGACGGGGTTTATGAACACTGAAGCTTTCTTT. The encoded protein is CASSRTGFMNTEAFF. This chain joins TRBV4-2 and TRBJ1-1; D ambiguous. CDR1 and CDR2 (germline): LGHNA, YNFKEQ. CDR3 length equals 15 residues. Trimming removed 4 bases from V and 0 bases from J, with 12 bases in between.

The chain is built from TRBV19 and TRBJ2-3, with 8 bases aligning to TRBD2. The CDR3 runs 18 residues. Trimming removed 2 bases from V and 0 bases from J; junction bases left unmatched: 10. Germline CDR1 reads LNHDA; CDR2 reads SQIVND (reference sequence). DNA of the CDR3: TGTGCCAGTAGTATATTTGGTCGCGCGGGAGGAAGCACAGATACGCAGTATTTT. This gives the protein CASSIFGRAGGSTDTQYF.

The rearrangement uses TRBV19 and TRBJ2-3; no definite D call. V lost 0 bases to trimming and J lost 4 bases, with 5 bases between them. Germline values: CDR1 LNHDA, CDR2 SQIVND (reference sequence). CDR3 length: 13 residues. The CDR3 spells CASSIELSDTQYF. As DNA, the CDR3 is TGTGCCAGTAGTATAGAGTTATCAGATACGCAGTATTTT.

The chain employs TRBV21-1 and TRBJ2-4; TRBD1 is taken as the D call from the table, unchecked against the DNA. TRBV21-1 is tagged as a pseudogene. The CDR3 covers 19 residues. The CDR3 loop reads CASSKVPRQGERAKNIQYF. CDR3 DNA sequence: TGTGCCAGCAGCAAAGTTCCCAGGCAGGGCGAGCGAGCCAAAAACATTCAGTACTTC.

The rearrangement joins TRBV29-1 to TRBJ1-5; perhaps TRBD1 as D (5 bases). The V gene's germline CDR1 is SQVTM and CDR2 ANQGSEA. The germline V and J ends were trimmed by 7 bases and 4 bases, with 14 bases remaining between them. The CDR3 loop spans 13 amino acids. The DNA for the CDR3 is TGCAGCGCCGGGTCCCAGGGTAATCAGCCCCAGCATTTT. It specifies CSAGSQGNQPQHF. The variable domain in full, with the rest retrieved from reference TRBV29-1 and TRBJ1-5, is SAVISQKPSRDICQRGTSLTIQCQVDSQVTMMFWYRQQPGQSLTLIATANQGSEATYESGFVIDKFPISRPNLTFSTLTVSNMSPEDSSIYLCSAGSQGNQPQHFGDGTRLSIL.

The V and J genes are TRBV18 and TRBJ1-1; the match to TRBD1 covers 7 bases. This CDR3 comprises 16 residues. The ends lost 6 bases at V and 5 bases at J; junction bases unmatched: 15. Germline CDR1 reads KGHSH; CDR2 reads LQKENI. In DNA, the CDR3 is TGTGCCAGCTCGGAACGGACAGGCCCATTGGAGACTGAAGCTTTCTTT. Its protein is CASSERTGPLETEAFF.

The chain combines TRBV7-9 with TRBJ2-7; TRBD1 agrees at 9 bases. Germline V lookup: CDR1 SEHNR, CDR2 FQNEAQ (reference sequence). Germline trimming cut 1 base from V and 5 bases from J; bases unmatched to any gene: 6. The CDR3 covers 15 residues. The CDR3 sequence is CASSLVGTGFHEQYF. DNA for the CDR3: TGTGCCAGCAGCTTAGTCGGGACAGGGTTCCACGAGCAGTACTTC.

The chain is built from TRBV4-3 and TRBJ2-1; TRBD2 agrees at 7 bases. V trimming: 4 bases; J trimming: 4 bases; junction bases outside the gene matches: 10. The CDR3 spans 16 residues. The germline V gene encodes CDR1 LGHNA and CDR2 YSLEER. CDR3: CASSRQAAGVYNEQFF. In DNA, the CDR3 is TGCGCCAGCAGCCGTCAAGCGGCGGGGGTGTACAATGAGCAGTTCTTC.

The J gene is TRBJ1-1, the V gene TRBV10-3; D uncertain. Trimming shortened V by 5 bases and J by 1 base, and 11 bases separated the two germline ends. Germline values: CDR1 ENHRY, CDR2 SYGVKD. The CDR3 is 14 amino acids. CDR3 coding DNA: TGTGCCATCAGTTTATCGAGGGAGAACACTGAAGCTTTCTTT. Translation gives CAISLSRENTEAFF.

The chain is built from TRBV7-2 and TRBJ1-5; D unresolved. V was shortened by 3 bases and J by 9 bases, with 18 bases between the two germline ends. Germline loops: CDR1 SGHTA, CDR2 FQGNSA. The CDR3 runs to 15 residues. The chain's CDR3 is CASSFEGGKGGPQHF. The CDR3 bases are TGTGCCAGCAGCTTTGAGGGAGGCAAAGGTGGGCCCCAGCATTTT.

The chain joins TRBV9 to TRBJ2-5, with 9 bases aligning to TRBD2. The CDR3 consists of 15 residues. The V gene's germline CDR1 is SGDLS and CDR2 YYNGEE. V lost 3 bases and J lost 4; bases outside the gene matches: 7. CDR3 nucleotides: TGTGCCAGCAGCGGTAGCGGGAGTAGGTTAGAGACCCAGTACTTC. This translates into CASSGSGSRLETQYF.

As DNA, the CDR3 is TGTGCCACCAGCCGGGGACAGGGAGGCACCGGGGAGCTGTTTTTT. Amino acid sequence: CATSRGQGGTGELFF. The rearrangement uses TRBV24-1 and TRBJ2-2; 9 nucleotides align to TRBD1. V trimming: 7 bases; J trimming: 4 bases; junction bases outside the gene matches: 6. From germline, CDR1 is KGHDR and CDR2 SFDVKD. The CDR3 sequence is 15 residues long.

The chain is built from TRBV15 and TRBJ2-3; 7 bases are shared with TRBD1. Trimming removed 6 bases from V and 0 bases from J; junction bases left unmatched: 3. In germline, CDR1 is LNHNV, CDR2 YYDKDF (reference sequence). CDR3 size: 14 residues. The CDR3 sequence is CATRGGSSTDTQYF. CDR3 nucleotide sequence: TGTGCCACCAGAGGGGGCTCAAGCACAGATACGCAGTATTTT.

CDR3 DNA sequence: TGTGCCAGCACCACATACCCACCAAATGAGCAGTTCTTC. This codes for CASTTYPPNEQFF. The chain recombines TRBV27 with TRBJ2-1, with no clear D. V was cut by 7 bases and J by 7 bases, with 14 bases left in between. There are 13 residues in the CDR3. CDR1 is MNHEY and CDR2 is SMNVEV in the germline V gene (reference sequence).

This clone was recorded only once. J is TRBJ1-4 and V is TRBV11-2; D perhaps matches TRBD1 (6 bases). The germline V gene encodes CDR1 SGHAT and CDR2 FQNNGV. Trimming removed 4 bases at V and 8 bases at J, with 14 bases between. The CDR3 is made up of 14 amino acids. In DNA, the CDR3 is TGTGCCAGCAGCTCTACAGGGATGCAGGAAAAACTGTTTTTT. It codes for CASSSTGMQEKLFF.

A single count supports this clone. V usage is TRBV18 and J usage is TRBJ1-5, with D possibly matching TRBD1 (6 bases). Germline assignment: CDR1 KGHSH and CDR2 LQKENI. Between the trimmed V and J ends, which lost 2 bases and 4 bases, there was a span of 12 bases. The CDR3 sequence is 15 residues long. The CDR3 protein is CASSPKTGFNQPQHF. CDR3 bases: TGTGCCAGCTCACCAAAGACAGGTTTTAATCAGCCCCAGCATTTT.

J is TRBJ2-5 and V is TRBV5-5; TRBD2 might be the D (5 bases). This CDR3 is built from 15 residues. The germline V and J ends were trimmed by 2 bases and 7 bases, with 18 bases remaining between them. In germline, CDR1 is SGHKS, CDR2 YYEKEE (reference sequence). CDR3 amino acids: CASSFTWSSSATQYF. The CDR3 DNA is TGTGCCAGCAGCTTTACTTGGTCTAGCTCGGCGACCCAGTACTTC.

V is TRBV10-3 and J is TRBJ2-5; 8 bases align to TRBD2. Trimming cost V 9 bases and J 5 bases; bases outside gene matches: 11. CDR1 and CDR2 (germline): ENHRY, SYGVKD. This CDR3 has 14 amino acids. The CDR3 spells CAIQGERERETQYF. CDR3 coding DNA: TGTGCCATTCAAGGAGAGCGGGAGAGGGAGACCCAGTACTTC.

The CDR3 DNA is TGTGCCAGTAGTATTTCGAGCCGGGATACGCAGTATTTT. This gives the protein CASSISSRDTQYF. The chain joins TRBV19 to TRBJ2-3; D call uncertain. V was pared by 3 bases and J by 6 bases, with 10 bases between. CDR3 length: 13 residues. CDR1 and CDR2 from the germline V gene are LNHDA and SQIVND (reference sequence). The variable domain in full, with the rest retrieved from reference TRBV19 and TRBJ2-3, is DGGITQSPKYLFRKEGQNVTLSCEQNLNHDAMYWYRQDPGQGLRLIYYSQIVNDFQKGDIAEGYSVSREKKESFPLTVTSAQKNPTAFYLCASSISSRDTQYFGPGTRLTVL.